A selection of T cell receptor beta chains follows, all from one sample in a study of cytomegalovirus exposure and HLA in healthy donors. Here immunoSEQ multiplex PCR was the method, and the copy in TCRdb shows in-frame clones only, minus some. The data show 150,000 to 200,000 clones, 65% to 70% seen once. Sequencing input: PBMCs. The source of these receptors is a woman between 18 and 29 years old in good health and CMV-seropositive. CDR3s include the opening cysteine and the closing phenylalanine or tryptophan. A D gene is named only where the DNA matches it firmly. Clone size, where shown, is once, few, many, or a class for clones that have expanded.

d_call clone_size j_call v_call cdr3_aa cdr3_nt
- - TRBJ1-3 TRBV5-1 CASSLYSSGNTIYF TGCGCTAGCAGCTTGTACAGCTCTGGAAACACCATATATTTT
TRBD1 - TRBJ1-5 TRBV19 CASSKGQGNQPQHF TGTGCCAGTAGTAAGGGACAGGGTAATCAGCCCCAGCATTTT
TRBD2 - TRBJ2-7 TRBV5-1 CASSLERGGRDEQYF TGCGCCAGCAGCCTCGAGCGGGGGGGCCGCGACGAGCAGTACTTC
TRBD2 - TRBJ2-1 TRBV9 CASSPYRLAEGGSYNEQFF TGTGCCAGCAGCCCATACAGACTAGCGGAGGGAGGGAGCTACAATGAGCAGTTCTTC
- few TRBJ2-7 TRBV19 CAPSSQGNYEQYF TGTGCCCCCAGCAGCCAGGGGAATTACGAGCAGTACTTC
- once TRBJ2-1 TRBV11-3 CASSFNGVATPHEQFF TGTGCCAGCAGCTTTAACGGGGTAGCCACCCCCCATGAGCAGTTCTTC
- once TRBJ2-7 TRBV6-1 CASSDSSRYEQYF TGTGCCAGCAGTGACTCGTCCAGATACGAGCAGTACTTC
TRBD1 few TRBJ2-3 TRBV6-5 CASSYVGGLSTDTQYF TGTGCCAGCAGTTATGTAGGGGGCTTGAGCACAGATACGCAGTATTTT
- - TRBJ2-3 TRBV6-5 CASSYSGARSDTQYF TGTGCCAGCAGTTACTCTGGGGCCCGCTCAGATACGCAGTATTTT
TRBD1 - TRBJ1-1 TRBV19 CASSIRTGGTEAFF TGTGCCAGTAGTATACGGACAGGGGGAACTGAAGCTTTCTTT
- - TRBJ1-1 TRBV5-1 CASSFGEYTEAFF TGCGCCAGCAGCTTCGGGGAGTACACTGAAGCTTTCTTT
- - TRBJ1-3 TRBV7-2 CASSVSGNTIYF TGTGCCAGCTCGGTCTCTGGAAACACCATATATTTT
- - TRBJ1-5 TRBV4-2 CASSQYQGSGQPQHF TGTGCCAGCAGCCAATATCAGGGGTCGGGGCAGCCCCAGCATTTT
- - TRBJ2-2 TRBV11-2 CASSSTTTSHLTGELFF TGTGCCAGCAGCTCGACTACTACTAGTCATCTCACCGGGGAGCTGTTTTTT
- - TRBJ1-1 TRBV19 CASLGGGVNTEAFF TGTGCCAGTCTGGGGGGGGGAGTGAACACTGAAGCTTTCTTT
- - TRBJ1-2 TRBV12-5 CASGYMDGYTF TGTGCTAGTGGTTACATGGATGGCTACACCTTC
TRBD1 - TRBJ1-1 TRBV6-5 CASRAPGGGTEAFF TGTGCCAGCAGAGCTCCAGGGGGCGGAACTGAAGCTTTCTTT
TRBD2 - TRBJ2-7 TRBV25-1 CASSEYTSGRAGRQYF TGTGCCAGCAGTGAATATACTAGCGGGAGGGCGGGAAGGCAGTACTTC
TRBD2 few TRBJ2-1 TRBV14 CASSPTGLAGNEQFF TGTGCCAGCAGCCCGACGGGACTAGCGGGGAATGAGCAGTTCTTC
TRBD2 - TRBJ2-5 TRBV9 CASSVTSGSETQYF TGTGCCAGCAGCGTAACTAGCGGGTCAGAGACCCAGTACTTC
- - TRBJ2-7 TRBV18 CASSPPTVSESYEQYF TGTGCCAGCTCACCACCGACTGTGTCAGAATCCTACGAGCAGTACTTC
- once TRBJ1-6 TRBV7-3 CASSLSQGTNSPLHF TGTGCCAGCAGCTTAAGTCAGGGGACTAATTCACCCCTCCACTTT
- - TRBJ2-1 TRBV4-2 CASSQYVGLNNEQFF TGTGCCAGCAGCCAATATGTGGGACTTAACAATGAGCAGTTCTTC